The clone carrying this TCR beta chain showed up just once. Its matching antigen is unknown. Repertoires were generated with immunoSEQ multiplex PCR, while TCRdb's copy carries only in-frame clones and drops some. The table records 1.5 million to 2.5 million clones, less than 95% of them present only once. CDR3 length: 14 amino acids. Germline V lookup: CDR1 MNHEY, CDR2 SMNVEV (reference sequence). Deletions cut 2 bases from V and 5 bases from J, with 10 bases between. The data originate from a study of shared clonotypes between healthy human individuals. Broader study findings: Sorted-subset sequencing was shown by rarefaction to be incomplete despite large depth.

As defined, naive CD8 cells were CD45RO-negative and positively selected for CCR7, with terminally differentiated effector memory CD45RA+ cells excluded. All donors were Caucasian adults living in Nashville, Tennessee. This clonotype was sampled from a man between 18 and 29 years old in good health. The chain carries TRBV27 and TRBJ2-1; no firm D call. Sequencing was carried out using naive CD8+ T cells sorted from blood. The CDR3 loop is CASSLRSKDNEQFF. For the CDR3, the DNA is TGTGCCAGCAGTTTACGGTCTAAGGACAATGAGCAGTTCTTC.